A single sample is the source of the 14 T cell receptor beta chains below, sequenced in a study of blood T cell repertoires in COVID-19. Assay used: immunoSEQ multiplex PCR; TCRdb lists only in-frame clones, some missing. There are 200,000 to 300,000 clones in the sample; 85% occur only once, and 4.5% to 5.5% lies in the top ten. The specimen sequenced was peripheral blood. Source of these receptors: a man aged 50-59 years with COVID-19, enrolled during active disease.

The rearrangement uses TRBV19 and TRBJ2-3, with a tentative D call TRBD2 (5 bases). V lost 6 bases, J lost 2 bases, and 6 bases lay in between. Germline loops: CDR1 LNHDA, CDR2 SQIVND (reference sequence). The CDR3 contains 12 residues. The CDR3 is CASRGDTDTQYF. CDR3 sequence (DNA): TGTGCCAGTAGGGGAGACACAGATACGCAGTATTTT.

This chain connects TRBV27 to TRBJ2-6; 7 nucleotides match TRBD1. V lost 6 bases and J lost 0; bases outside the gene matches: 11. CDR1 and CDR2 (germline): MNHEY, SMNVEV (reference sequence). This CDR3 is built from 18 residues. CDR3 DNA sequence: TGTGCCAGCAGCCGAGCAGAGGGGGCCAACTCTGGGGCCAACGTCCTGACTTTC. Amino acid sequence: CASSRAEGANSGANVLTF.

The CDR3 DNA follows: TGTGCCAGCAGTAAGACAGGGTTTTATGGCTACACCTTC. Its translation is CASSKTGFYGYTF. The rearrangement joins TRBV6-5 to TRBJ1-2; 7 bases align to TRBD1. The V segment lost 5 bases and the J segment 5 bases; nucleotides outside the gene matches: 5. Germline V gene lookup returns CDR1 MNHEY and CDR2 SVGAGI. The CDR3 covers 13 residues.

CDR3: CASSRGGGPFPNEQFF. The CDR3, as DNA: TGTGCCAGCTCCCGGGGAGGGGGGCCCTTCCCCAATGAGCAGTTCTTC. This chain joins TRBV28 and TRBJ2-1; D might be TRBD2 (7 bases). This CDR3 is 16 amino acids long. Germline loops: CDR1 MDHEN, CDR2 SYDVKM. V lost 8 bases, J lost 6 bases, and 23 bases lay in between.

The chain links TRBV28 to TRBJ1-5; D gene unclear. Germline CDR1 MDHEN, CDR2 SYDVKM. The V end lost 2 bases, the J end lost 7 bases, and 15 bases lay between the germline ends. The CDR3 runs to 15 residues. CDR3 residues: CASSLQAQKNQPQHF. In DNA form, the CDR3 reads TGTGCCAGCAGTTTACAGGCCCAGAAGAACCAGCCCCAGCATTTT.

The CDR3 nucleotides are TGCGCCAGCAGCCAAGATCTCCCCGGGGGGGCCTTGACAGATACGCAGTATTTT. This encodes CASSQDLPGGALTDTQYF. This rearrangement joins TRBV4-1 to TRBJ2-3; TRBD2 agrees at 8 bases. Germline trimming cut 0 bases from V and 3 bases from J; bases unmatched to any gene: 11. Germline V gives CDR1 MGHRA, CDR2 YSYEKL. There are 18 residues in the CDR3.

This chain uses TRBV29-1 with TRBJ1-4; 8 nucleotides align to TRBD1. This CDR3 is 12 amino acids long. V gave up 4 bases and J gave up 7 bases; unmatched junction bases: 2. CDR1 SQVTM and CDR2 ANQGSEA come from the germline V gene. The CDR3 DNA reads as TGCAGCGTTGGGACAGGGACTGAAAAACTGTTTTTT. The encoded protein is CSVGTGTEKLFF.

V is TRBV5-4 and J is TRBJ2-7; tentative D call: TRBD2 (5 bases). Germline V gene sequence: CDR1 SGHNT, CDR2 YYREEE (reference sequence). The ends were cut back, 6 bases at V and 3 bases at J, with 13 bases in the middle. This CDR3 contains 13 residues. In DNA form, the CDR3 reads TGTGCCAGCAAACACTCACTAGACTACGAGCAGTACTTC. Its translation: CASKHSLDYEQYF.

This chain connects TRBV5-1 to TRBJ2-1; 7 nucleotides agree with TRBD2. V lost 0 bases and J lost 5; bases outside the gene matches: 11. This CDR3 has 17 amino acids. CDR1 and CDR2 (germline): SGHRS, YFSETQ. This CDR3 is CASSLGDRLASNNEQFF. The CDR3 coding sequence is TGCGCCAGCAGCTTGGGGGACCGACTAGCCTCTAACAATGAGCAGTTCTTC.

The rearrangement joins TRBV12-3 or TRBV12-4 to TRBJ1-2; 8 nucleotides match TRBD1. The CDR3 runs to 13 residues. Trimming cost V 6 bases and J 4 bases; bases outside gene matches: 4. The CDR3 nucleotides read TGTGCCAGCAGCATTGGACAGGGCTATGGCTACACCTTC. It encodes CASSIGQGYGYTF.

The chain recombines TRBV5-1 with TRBJ1-5; possible D gene TRBD1, 5 bases. V lost 3 bases to trimming and J lost 4 bases, with 11 bases between them. The CDR3 contains 14 residues. The germline gives CDR1 SGHRS, CDR2 YFSETQ. The CDR3 region has the DNA TGCGCCAGCAGCTCGGGACTGGCGAATCAGCCCCAGCATTTT. It specifies CASSSGLANQPQHF. The complete variable domain, with remaining parts taken from reference TRBV5-1 and TRBJ1-5, reads KAGVTQTPRYLIKTRGQQVTLSCSPISGHRSVSWYQQTPGQGLQFLFEYFSETQRNKGNFPGRFSGRQFSNSRSEMNVSTLELGDSALYLCASSSGLANQPQHFGDGTRLSIL.

Only a few counts were recorded for this clone. J is TRBJ1-1 and V is TRBV15; D might be TRBD1 (6 bases). Germline-derived CDR1 and CDR2 are LNHNV and YYDKDF (reference sequence). The V and J ends lost 1 base and 7 bases respectively, with 13 bases between them. The CDR3 length is 14 residues. The CDR3 nucleotides read TGTGCCACCAGCAGAGGTGGACAGAAGGTTGAAGCTTTCTTT. The encoded protein is CATSRGGQKVEAFF.

Notes on this clone: Other DNA sequences from this sample encode an identical CDR3 as well. The V call is TRBV2, the J call TRBJ2-2, with D possibly TRBD2 on 5 matching bases. V was cut by 4 bases and J by 3 bases, with 6 bases left in between. The CDR3 consists of 13 residues. Looked up from germline, CDR1 is SNHLY and CDR2 is FYNNEI. Here the CDR3 DNA reads TGTGCCAGCAGTGCGGGATACACCGGGGAGCTGTTTTTT. Encoded protein: CASSAGYTGELFF.

V usage is TRBV11-3 and J usage is TRBJ2-3; the match to TRBD2 covers 15 bases. The trim removed 5 bases at V and 7 bases at J, leaving 10 bases unmatched. This CDR3 region has 17 residues. Per germline, CDR1 SGHNT and CDR2 YENEEA. As DNA, the CDR3 is TGTGCCAGCAGCCCCGGGACTAGCGGGGGGCCGCCCTATACGCAGTATTTT. This sequence encodes CASSPGTSGGPPYTQYF.